This is a list of T cell receptor beta chains from one sample in a study of blood T cell repertoires in COVID-19. Repertoires were generated with immunoSEQ multiplex PCR, while TCRdb's copy carries only in-frame clones and drops some. This sample has approximately 240,000 clones, with around 84% found just once. Sequencing was carried out using peripheral blood. The receptor set was obtained from a woman aged 80 or older with active or convalescent COVID-19. The CDR3 runs from the conserved cysteine through the conserved F or W. The D gene is left open where the match is weak. Not every row has a clone size; where given, it reads once, few, many or a size class.

d_gene	abundance	j_gene	v_gene	CDR3nt	CDR3aa
NA	NA	TRBJ1-5	TRBV10-3	TGTGCCATCAGTGAGTCGGAGGGAAATCAGCCCCAGCATTTT	CAISESEGNQPQHF
NA	NA	TRBJ2-2	TRBV3-1/TRBV3-2	TGTGCCAGCAGCCAAGGGAGGGGCGGGGAGCTGTTTTTT	CASSQGRGGELFF
NA	NA	TRBJ1-5	TRBV6-5	TGTGCCAGCAGTAACGTACAGCATCAGCCCCAGCATTTT	CASSNVQHQPQHF
TRBD1	NA	TRBJ1-2	TRBV27	TGTGCCACCGGGAATCCGGGACAGACTTCGCGCTACACCTTC	CATGNPGQTSRYTF
TRBD1	NA	TRBJ2-7	TRBV18	TGTGCCAGCTCACCGTGGGACAGGGCCTACGAGCAGTACTTC	CASSPWDRAYEQYF
TRBD1	once	TRBJ2-3	TRBV29-1	TGCAGCGTTGTGCCCGGGACAGGGAACACAGATACGCAGTATTTT	CSVVPGTGNTDTQYF
NA	NA	TRBJ1-2	TRBV5-4	TGTGCCAGCAGCTTGGATTCAGGGCCTTATGGCTACACCTTC	CASSLDSGPYGYTF
TRBD1	NA	TRBJ2-1	TRBV29-1	TGCAGCGCTTGGACAGGAAGCTACAATGAGCAGTTCTTC	CSAWTGSYNEQFF
NA	NA	TRBJ1-4	TRBV6-5	TGTGCCGTTCGTCAGGCGGGGGGTGAAAAACTGTTTTTT	CAVRQAGGEKLFF
NA	once	TRBJ1-2	TRBV10-3	TGTGCCATCAGAACCCGGGTCAACTATGGCTACACCTTC	CAIRTRVNYGYTF
TRBD1	NA	TRBJ2-1	TRBV3-1/TRBV3-2	TGTGCCAGCAGCCAAGCCGGGACAGGCGGGCAGTTCTTC	CASSQAGTGGQFF
TRBD2	NA	TRBJ2-1	TRBV2	TGTGCCAGCAGGGTAGCGGGGTTCGCCTACAATGAGCAGTTCTTC	CASRVAGFAYNEQFF
NA	NA	TRBJ1-1	TRBV9	TGTGCCAGCAGCGTAGTGGAGAGGAACACTGAAGCTTTCTTT	CASSVVERNTEAFF
NA	NA	TRBJ1-4	TRBV7-6	TGTGCCAGCAGCCAACAAGCAACTAATGAAAAACTGTTTTTT	CASSQQATNEKLFF
NA	NA	TRBJ2-5	TRBV29-1	TGCAGCGTTGAAAACGGACAGACAGGACAAGAGACCCAGTACTTC	CSVENGQTGQETQYF
TRBD1	NA	TRBJ1-6	TRBV15	TGTGCCACCAGCAGAGGGTTACAGGGGGCGGGATCACCCCTCCACTTT	CATSRGLQGAGSPLHF
NA	NA	TRBJ2-7	TRBV4-1	TGCGCCAGCAGCCAAGCTGGACAGAGCTACGAGCAGTACTTC	CASSQAGQSYEQYF
TRBD2	NA	TRBJ2-2	TRBV19	TGTGCCAGCGGAATAGGGACTAGCGGGAGTGAGAAGCTGTTTTTT	CASGIGTSGSEKLFF
NA	NA	TRBJ1-1	TRBV30	TGTGCCTGGAGTGTAGCTGGGAGCACTGAAGCTTTCTTT	CAWSVAGSTEAFF
NA	NA	TRBJ1-3	TRBV19	TGTGCCAGTAGTAGCGCTCAGGCCCTCTCTGGAAACACCATATATTTT	CASSSAQALSGNTIYF
NA	NA	TRBJ2-1	TRBV2	TGTGCCAGCAGTGTCTTACGGGAGCAGTTCTTC	CASSVLREQFF
TRBD1	NA	TRBJ1-5	TRBV7-9	TGTGCCAGCAGCGCCAATACAGGGGTCCATCAGCCCCAGCATTTT	CASSANTGVHQPQHF
NA	once	TRBJ2-7	TRBV20-1	TGCAGTGCTAGTATCAACCCGGGGTACACCTACGAGCAGTACTTC	CSASINPGYTYEQYF
TRBD1	NA	TRBJ2-1	TRBV19	TGTGCCAGTAGCAGGGACAGGGGAAAGTACAATGAGCAGTTCTTC	CASSRDRGKYNEQFF
NA	once	TRBJ1-2	TRBV28	TGTGCCAGCAGACCACCCCACAGTAACTATGGCTACACCTTC	CASRPPHSNYGYTF
TRBD1	NA	TRBJ1-2	TRBV20-1	TGCAGTGCAAGACAGGGGTTGGGCTACACCTTC	CSARQGLGYTF
TRBD1	NA	TRBJ1-4	TRBV7-2	TGTGCCAGCAGACCCGGACAGGGGGCAGGGGAAAAACTGTTTTTT	CASRPGQGAGEKLFF
NA	NA	TRBJ2-4	TRBV11-3	TGTGCCAGCAGCTTGGACAGTTCCCTATACTTC	CASSLDSSLYF
NA	once	TRBJ1-5	TRBV6-1	TGTGCCAGCAGTGAGAGGGGGTACTGGCCCCAGCATTTT	CASSERGYWPQHF
NA	NA	TRBJ1-1	TRBV4-3	TGCGCCAGCAGCCATCAGTTGAACACTGAAGCTTTCTTT	CASSHQLNTEAFF